These T cell receptor beta chains were read from a single sample in a study of blood T cell repertoires in COVID-19. The table came from immunoSEQ multiplex PCR; TCRdb's copy has only in-frame clones and leaves some out. The sample consists of roughly 69,000 clones, 85% to 90% of them appearing once. Material for sequencing was peripheral blood. These receptors all come from a middle-aged man with active COVID-19. Both conserved end residues are part of each CDR3. The D gene is left open where the match is weak. The size field is filled for only some rows; it gives once, few, many or a size class.

clone_size d_call j_call v_call cdr3_aa cdr3_nt
NA NA TRBJ1-5 TRBV19 CASSPDRNRPQHF TGTGCCAGTAGCCCTGATAGAAATCGGCCCCAGCATTTT
NA TRBD2 TRBJ2-1 TRBV6-2/TRBV6-3 CASSPAGTSGRAGEQFF TGTGCCAGCAGTCCAGCCGGGACTAGCGGGAGGGCCGGAGAGCAGTTCTTC
NA NA TRBJ1-1 TRBV5-1 CASSLAMAGEAFF TGCGCCAGCAGCTTGGCGATGGCAGGTGAAGCTTTCTTT
NA TRBD1 TRBJ1-1 TRBV7-2 CASSLGTGGMAEAFF TGTGCCAGCAGCTTAGGGACAGGGGGGATGGCTGAAGCTTTCTTT
NA TRBD2 TRBJ2-1 TRBV6-2/TRBV6-3 CASSFDSGLRNEQFF TGTGCCAGCAGTTTTGATTCGGGACTACGTAATGAGCAGTTCTTC
NA NA TRBJ1-2 TRBV19 CASSASGVLIYGYTF TGTGCCAGTAGTGCCTCAGGGGTTTTGATCTATGGCTACACCTTC
NA NA TRBJ1-1 TRBV5-1 CASSLPQGKDTEAFF TGCGCCAGCAGCTTGCCGCAGGGGAAGGACACTGAAGCTTTCTTT
NA NA TRBJ1-1 TRBV18 CASSQAGVGEAFF TGTGCCAGCTCCCAAGCCGGTGTCGGTGAAGCTTTCTTT
NA TRBD2 TRBJ2-1 TRBV7-9 CASSLAGAYNEQFF TGTGCCAGCAGCTTGGCGGGAGCCTACAATGAGCAGTTCTTC
NA NA TRBJ2-5 TRBV18 CASSSRVPTQGYGETQYF TGTGCCAGCTCATCTCGGGTTCCCACCCAGGGCTACGGAGAGACCCAGTACTTC
NA NA TRBJ2-6 TRBV5-1 CASSFGSSGANVLTF TGCGCCAGCAGCTTTGGGAGCTCTGGGGCCAACGTCCTGACTTTC
NA TRBD1 TRBJ1-4 TRBV9 CASSANTGGSGKLFF TGTGCCAGCAGCGCGAACACAGGGGGCTCGGGAAAACTGTTTTTT
NA TRBD1 TRBJ1-5 TRBV19 CASRDRPGNQPQHF TGTGCCAGCCGGGACAGGCCGGGAAATCAGCCCCAGCATTTT
once NA TRBJ2-3 TRBV7-8 CASSLEQGNRTQYF TGTGCCAGCAGCTTAGAACAGGGAAATCGGACGCAGTATTTT
NA NA TRBJ1-5 TRBV19 CASSSLGGVRQPQHF TGTGCCAGTAGTAGTCTTGGGGGGGTCCGTCAGCCCCAGCATTTT
NA TRBD2 TRBJ2-7 TRBV4-2 CASSQPPGAGGPSYEQYF TGTGCCAGCAGCCAGCCACCCGGAGCGGGGGGGCCGTCCTACGAGCAGTACTTC
NA NA TRBJ2-1 TRBV12-3/TRBV12-4 CASSRDFYNEQFF TGTGCCAGCAGCAGGGACTTTTACAATGAGCAGTTCTTC
NA NA TRBJ2-7 TRBV18 CASSPTGIRYEQYF TGTGCCAGCTCACCAACAGGGATCCGATACGAGCAGTACTTC